One T cell receptor (beta chain) is described in this entry. These data are taken from a study of blood T cell repertoires in COVID-19. Study information: Material from acute and convalescent COVID-19 was sourced from the United States, Italy and Spain. T cells, B-cell-depleted T cells, or PBMCs supplied cDNA or gDNA.

The CDR3 has 19 residues. The germline gives CDR1 MDHEN, CDR2 SYDVKM. V lost 5 bases and J lost 0; bases outside the gene matches: 16. Per the original methods: Nucleated cell number was recorded as an estimate derived from reference gene primer amplification. Produced via immunoSEQ multiplex PCR; TCRdb's table is partial and in-frame only. V and J calls and clone size follow that table, whereas D and trimming were derived from the DNA. The sample has tens of thousands of clones, about nine tenths seen once; the top ten hold over 2.5%. Sequencing used peripheral blood. This chain uses TRBV28 with TRBJ1-3; 7 positions agree with TRBD1. The origin of this receptor is a human donor in a cohort sampled during active COVID-19. The CDR3 sequence: CASSMGQTIPFLSGNTIYF. The CDR3 nucleotides are TGTGCCAGCAGTATGGGACAGACTATACCCTTCCTCTCTGGAAACACCATATATTTT.